Listed below are T cell receptor beta chains from one sample, sequenced in a study of cytomegalovirus exposure and HLA in healthy donors. Measured with immunoSEQ multiplex PCR; TCRdb has only the in-frame clones, and not every one. Altogether around 120,000 clones are present, just over 75% being singletons, with the ten largest covering about 1.8%. Sequenced input: PBMCs. The source is a woman between 45 and 60 years old in good health and CMV-seronegative. The CDR3 runs from the conserved cysteine through the conserved F or W. The size field is filled for only some rows; it gives once, few, many or a size class.

clone_size: NA
v_call: TRBV7-2
cdr3_aa: CASSSSGGGGGHEQFF

clone_size: NA
v_call: TRBV19
cdr3_aa: CASSTISRGSSYNEQFF

clone_size: NA
v_call: TRBV5-6
cdr3_aa: CASRRWGPGYEQYF

clone_size: NA
v_call: TRBV5-4
cdr3_aa: CASSPKTGTDYEQYF

clone_size: NA
v_call: TRBV28
cdr3_aa: CASSPGLAGVGETQYF

clone_size: NA
v_call: TRBV12-5
cdr3_aa: CASGRIRGGSIAGWGSDEQFF

clone_size: NA
v_call: TRBV5-1
cdr3_aa: CASSPKGFAPVLEAFF

clone_size: NA
v_call: TRBV7-9
cdr3_aa: CASSPASGRRTDTQYF

clone_size: once
v_call: TRBV27
cdr3_aa: CASSPPRGGSDTGELFF

clone_size: few
v_call: TRBV5-6
cdr3_aa: CASSGSGMPGELFF

clone_size: NA
v_call: TRBV6-5
cdr3_aa: CASGTGATDTQYF

clone_size: NA
v_call: TRBV25-1
cdr3_aa: CASSDSIGRSGNTIYF

clone_size: NA
v_call: TRBV5-1
cdr3_aa: CASSLASVVNTEAFF

clone_size: few
v_call: TRBV7-6
cdr3_aa: CASSDSGVYNEQFF

clone_size: once
v_call: TRBV20-1
cdr3_aa: CSAGSSYEQYF

clone_size: NA
v_call: TRBV19
cdr3_aa: CASSIVLADTGELFF

clone_size: NA
v_call: TRBV7-8
cdr3_aa: CASSSYRTGANVLTF

clone_size: NA
v_call: TRBV5-1
cdr3_aa: CASSQRTSGSLGGAQYF

clone_size: NA
v_call: TRBV4-3
cdr3_aa: CASSQDRAGAYGYTF

clone_size: NA
v_call: TRBV5-1
cdr3_aa: CASSLGTGSGANVLTF

clone_size: NA
v_call: TRBV7-3
cdr3_aa: CASSKRREQVSNQPQHF

clone_size: NA
v_call: TRBV9
cdr3_aa: CASSVEPGRNHEQYF

clone_size: NA
v_call: TRBV30
cdr3_aa: CAWSYPGGTGELFF

clone_size: NA
v_call: TRBV6-5
cdr3_aa: CASSYSRGGNSPLHF

clone_size: NA
v_call: TRBV11-3
cdr3_aa: CASSLGASGNQETQYF

clone_size: once
v_call: TRBV30
cdr3_aa: CAWSVQGRAVAFF

clone_size: NA
v_call: TRBV6-1
cdr3_aa: CASSVISGNTIYF

clone_size: NA
v_call: TRBV28
cdr3_aa: CASSLYGTPGQPQHF

clone_size: NA
v_call: TRBV27
cdr3_aa: CASSIVSGANVLTF

clone_size: NA
v_call: TRBV7-9
cdr3_aa: CASSLGAGEWTDTQYF

clone_size: NA
v_call: TRBV18
cdr3_aa: CASSPNRGRTEAFF

clone_size: NA
v_call: TRBV28
cdr3_aa: CAGGQRTGGTSASNEQFF

clone_size: NA
v_call: TRBV2
cdr3_aa: CASSEGGRGDTQYF

clone_size: NA
v_call: TRBV7-2
cdr3_aa: CASSTLTTSGSSTGELFF

clone_size: once
v_call: TRBV30
cdr3_aa: CAWSPGGVAQYSNQPQHF

clone_size: NA
v_call: TRBV19
cdr3_aa: CASSSWTGTNTEAFF

clone_size: NA
v_call: TRBV4-1
cdr3_aa: CASSSGPGEMTEAFF

clone_size: NA
v_call: TRBV4-1
cdr3_aa: CASSQALGTEAFF

clone_size: few
v_call: TRBV15
cdr3_aa: CATSRGTGVGQPQNF

clone_size: NA
v_call: TRBV14
cdr3_aa: CASSQERSRTGAEAFF